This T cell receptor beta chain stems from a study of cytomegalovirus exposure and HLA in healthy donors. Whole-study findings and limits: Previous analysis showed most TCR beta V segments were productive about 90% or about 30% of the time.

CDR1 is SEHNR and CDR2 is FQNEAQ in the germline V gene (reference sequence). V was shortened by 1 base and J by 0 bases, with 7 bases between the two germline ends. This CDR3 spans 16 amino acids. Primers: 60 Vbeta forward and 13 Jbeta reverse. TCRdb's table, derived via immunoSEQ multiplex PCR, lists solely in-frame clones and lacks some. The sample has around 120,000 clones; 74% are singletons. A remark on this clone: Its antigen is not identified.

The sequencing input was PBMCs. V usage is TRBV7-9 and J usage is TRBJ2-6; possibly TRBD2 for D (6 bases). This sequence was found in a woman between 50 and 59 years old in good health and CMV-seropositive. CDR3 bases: TGTGCCAGCAGCTTAGTGACTAGCTCTGGGGCCAACGTCCTGACTTTC. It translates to CASSLVTSSGANVLTF.